Given below is one TCR beta chain in context. What it binds is unknown. The gene names here belong to mouse. The sample originates from a study of tissue T cells after allogeneic stem cell transplantation. Time point indicated: mouse harvest day 14 after allogeneic transplant. The graft held 10^6 splenic CD5+ T cells and 10^7 T-cell-depleted bone marrow cells. Mice had MHC-mismatched B6 into BALB/c GVHD, sampled day 7 or 14. General study findings and limits: This small cohort was clinically heterogeneous, and sampling depth was a limitation. Across patients, clones rarely overlapped, yet motif clusters were shared tissue-specifically. Tissue-detected TCR repertoire was only partly captured by blood and spleen T cells.

Method: immunoSEQ multiplex PCR; TCRdb's copy keeps in-frame clones and lacks some. The sample yields about 3,200 clones, around two fifths seen once. Sequencing was carried out using gut tissue. The source is a female BALB/c mouse given C57BL/6 T cells with graft-versus-host disease after an allogeneic hematopoietic cell transplant.

The sequenced part of the CDR3 DNA is TGTGCCAGCAGTGATGGGGGCACCTTGTAC. Protein: CASSDGGTLY. The full CDR3 reads CASSDGGTLYF. The chain recombines TRBV13-1 with TRBJ2-4; D not certain. The sequenced fragment ends 1 residue before the CDR3 boundary, so the rest is inferred from the germline J gene. V lost 0 bases to trimming and J lost 8 bases, with 4 bases between them. This CDR3 has 11 residues. The germline V gene has CDR1 NSHNY and CDR2 SYGAGN.